The sequence of this TCR beta chain was determined in a study of cytomegalovirus exposure and HLA in healthy donors. Study-wide points: Reportedly, TCR beta sequences accurately predicted HLA-A and HLA-B alleles in most subjects.

Germline values: CDR1 SNHLY, CDR2 FYNNEI. With 11 bases removed from V and 4 bases from J, the gap between germline ends came to 22 bases. The CDR3 totals 15 residues. It was with 60 Vbeta and 13 Jbeta primers that the PCR ran. Measured with immunoSEQ multiplex PCR; TCRdb has only the in-frame clones, and not every one. The table for this sample gives around 100,000 clones. Comments on this clone: The antigen remains undetermined.

The sequenced sample was PBMCs. The source is a man aged 25-45 years in good health and CMV-seronegative. The chain is built from TRBV2 and TRBJ2-3; TRBD2 might be the D (5 bases). CDR3 sequence reads: CAASHSTLRADTQYF. In nucleotides, the CDR3 is TGTGCCGCTTCCCATTCCACCCTGAGGGCAGATACGCAGTATTTT.